What follows is one TCR beta chain and its context. This CDR3 spans 15 amino acids. CDR1 and CDR2 from the germline V gene are SGHRS and YFSETQ. Trimming removed 2 bases from V and 0 bases from J; junction bases left unmatched: 5. Only in-frame clones appear in the TCRdb table, and some are missing; sequencing was by immunoSEQ multiplex PCR. Among about 210,000 clones listed, 81% were seen once. The sample is drawn from a study of blood T cell repertoires in COVID-19. This sequence originates from a man in his forties who had recovered from COVID-19. This chain joins TRBV5-1 and TRBJ2-7; 7 nucleotides match TRBD1. The sequencing sample was made of PBMCs or T cells enriched from blood (not recorded which). The CDR3 here is CASSFLTGSSYEQYF. The CDR3 DNA sequence: TGCGCCAGCAGCTTCCTGACAGGGAGCTCCTACGAGCAGTACTTC.